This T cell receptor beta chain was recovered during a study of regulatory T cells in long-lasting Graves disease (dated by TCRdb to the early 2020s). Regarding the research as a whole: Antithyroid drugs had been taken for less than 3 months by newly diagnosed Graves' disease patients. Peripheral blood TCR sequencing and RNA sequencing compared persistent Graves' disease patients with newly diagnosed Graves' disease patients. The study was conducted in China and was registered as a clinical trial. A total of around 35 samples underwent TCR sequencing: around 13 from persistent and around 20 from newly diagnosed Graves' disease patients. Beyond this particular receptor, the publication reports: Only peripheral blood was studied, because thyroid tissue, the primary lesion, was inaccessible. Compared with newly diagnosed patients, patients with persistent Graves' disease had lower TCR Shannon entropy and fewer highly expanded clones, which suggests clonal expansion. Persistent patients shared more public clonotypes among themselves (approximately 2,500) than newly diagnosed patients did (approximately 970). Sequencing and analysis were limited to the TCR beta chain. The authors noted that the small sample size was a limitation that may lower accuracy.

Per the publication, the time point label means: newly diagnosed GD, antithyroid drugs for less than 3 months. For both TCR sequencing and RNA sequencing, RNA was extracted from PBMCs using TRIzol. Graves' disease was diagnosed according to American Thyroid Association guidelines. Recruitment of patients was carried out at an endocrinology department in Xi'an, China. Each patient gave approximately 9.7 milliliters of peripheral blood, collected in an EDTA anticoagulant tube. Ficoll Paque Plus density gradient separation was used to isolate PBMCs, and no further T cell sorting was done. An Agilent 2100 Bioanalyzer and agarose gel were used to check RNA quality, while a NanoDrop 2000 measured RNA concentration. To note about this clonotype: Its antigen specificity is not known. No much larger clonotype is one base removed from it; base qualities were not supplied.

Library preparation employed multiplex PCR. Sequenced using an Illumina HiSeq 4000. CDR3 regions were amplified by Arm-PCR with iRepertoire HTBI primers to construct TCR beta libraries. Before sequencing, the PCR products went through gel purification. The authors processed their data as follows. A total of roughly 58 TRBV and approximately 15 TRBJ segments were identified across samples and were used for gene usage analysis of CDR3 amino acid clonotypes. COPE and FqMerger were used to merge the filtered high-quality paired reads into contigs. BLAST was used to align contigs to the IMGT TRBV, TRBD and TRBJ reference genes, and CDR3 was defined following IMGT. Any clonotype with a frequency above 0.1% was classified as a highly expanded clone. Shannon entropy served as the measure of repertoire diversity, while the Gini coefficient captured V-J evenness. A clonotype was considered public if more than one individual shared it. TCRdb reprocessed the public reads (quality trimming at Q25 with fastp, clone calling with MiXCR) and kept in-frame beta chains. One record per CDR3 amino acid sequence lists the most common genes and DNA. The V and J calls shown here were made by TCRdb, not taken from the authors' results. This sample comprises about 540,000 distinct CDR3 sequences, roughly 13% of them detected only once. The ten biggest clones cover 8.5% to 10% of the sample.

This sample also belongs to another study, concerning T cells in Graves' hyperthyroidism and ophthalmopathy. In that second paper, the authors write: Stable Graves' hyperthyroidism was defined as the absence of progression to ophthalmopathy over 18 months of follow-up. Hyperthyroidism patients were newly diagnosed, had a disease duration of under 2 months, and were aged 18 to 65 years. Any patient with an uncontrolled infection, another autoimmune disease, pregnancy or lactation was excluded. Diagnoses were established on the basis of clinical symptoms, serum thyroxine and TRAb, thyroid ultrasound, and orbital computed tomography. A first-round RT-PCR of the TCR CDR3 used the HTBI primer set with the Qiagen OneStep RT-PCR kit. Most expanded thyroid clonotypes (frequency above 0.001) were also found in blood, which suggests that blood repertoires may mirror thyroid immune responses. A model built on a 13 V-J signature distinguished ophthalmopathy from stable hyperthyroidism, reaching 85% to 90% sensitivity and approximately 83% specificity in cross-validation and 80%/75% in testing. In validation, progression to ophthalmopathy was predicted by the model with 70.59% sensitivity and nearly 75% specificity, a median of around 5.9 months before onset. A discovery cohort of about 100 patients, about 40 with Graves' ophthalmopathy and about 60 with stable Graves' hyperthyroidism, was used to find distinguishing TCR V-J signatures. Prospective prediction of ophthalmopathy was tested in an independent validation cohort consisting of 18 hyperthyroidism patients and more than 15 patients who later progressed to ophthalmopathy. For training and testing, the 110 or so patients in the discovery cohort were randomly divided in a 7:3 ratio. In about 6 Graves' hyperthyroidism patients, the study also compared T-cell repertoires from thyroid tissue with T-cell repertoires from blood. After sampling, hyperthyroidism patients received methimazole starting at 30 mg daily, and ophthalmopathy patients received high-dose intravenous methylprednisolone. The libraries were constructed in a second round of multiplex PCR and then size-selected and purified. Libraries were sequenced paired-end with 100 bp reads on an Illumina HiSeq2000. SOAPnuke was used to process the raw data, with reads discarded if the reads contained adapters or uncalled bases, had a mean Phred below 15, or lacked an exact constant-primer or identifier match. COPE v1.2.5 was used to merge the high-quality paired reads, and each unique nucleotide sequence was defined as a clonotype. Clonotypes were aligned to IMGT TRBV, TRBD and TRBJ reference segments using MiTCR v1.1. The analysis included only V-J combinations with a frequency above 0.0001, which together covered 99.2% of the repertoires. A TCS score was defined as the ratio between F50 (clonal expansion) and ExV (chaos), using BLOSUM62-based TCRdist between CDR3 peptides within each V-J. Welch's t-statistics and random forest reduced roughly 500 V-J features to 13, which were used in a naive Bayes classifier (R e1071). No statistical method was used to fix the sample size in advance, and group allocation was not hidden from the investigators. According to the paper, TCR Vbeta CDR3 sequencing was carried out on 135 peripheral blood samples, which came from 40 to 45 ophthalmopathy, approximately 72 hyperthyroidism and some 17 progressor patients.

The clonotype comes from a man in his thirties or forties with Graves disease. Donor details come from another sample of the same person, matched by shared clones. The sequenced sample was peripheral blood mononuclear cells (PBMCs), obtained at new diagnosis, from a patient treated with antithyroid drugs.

The nucleotide sequence is TGTGCCAGCAGCCAAGAATGGTTAGGGAGAGAGTACGAGCAGTACTTC. It encodes CASSQEWLGREYEQYF. The chain joins TRBV14 to TRBJ2-7, with TRBD2 tentatively as D gene (5 bases match). Reading the germline V gene gives CDR1 SGHDN and CDR2 FVKESK. V gives up 0 bases and J gives up 4 bases, and the segment between their germline ends measures 16 bases. The CDR3 goes from the cysteine to the phenylalanine over 16 residues. Only the CDR3 DNA stays, 48 bases, in frame from base 1.